These T cell receptor beta chains were read from a single sample in a study of CD8+ T cells in alopecia areata. Method: immunoSEQ multiplex PCR; TCRdb's copy keeps in-frame clones and lacks some. The repertoire holds about 270,000 clones, with 60% as singletons. The material was CD4+ T cells sorted from blood, obtained around week 54, from a patient treated with tofacitinib. Receptors were obtained from a human donor with alopecia areata. Both conserved end residues are part of each CDR3. A D gene is named only where the DNA matches it firmly. A clone size is listed for some rows: how often the clone was seen (once, few, many), or a class if it is expanded.

.,12,few,TRBJ2-7,TRBV30,TGTGCCTGGAGTGACAGGGCCTACGAGCAGTACTTC,CAWSDRAYEQYF
.,13,.,TRBJ2-1,TRBV27,TGTGCCAGCAGCCCCGGACAGTACAATGAGCAGTTCTTC,CASSPGQYNEQFF
TRBD2,18,many,TRBJ2-7,TRBV2,TGTGCCAGCACTCTGACAGCGGGGCGCAGGCTCCAGACCTACGAGCAGTACTTC,CASTLTAGRRLQTYEQYF
.,12,.,TRBJ2-3,TRBV29-1,TGCAGCGTTGCCCCTAGCACAGATACGCAGTATTTT,CSVAPSTDTQYF
.,15,.,TRBJ2-7,TRBV9,TGTGCCAGCAGCGTAGACTCGCCTGCTTCCTACGAGCAGTACTTC,CASSVDSPASYEQYF
.,15,.,TRBJ1-1,TRBV9,TGTGCCAGCAGCGTCGGGGTAGCGGCGGGGACTGAAGCTTTCTTT,CASSVGVAAGTEAFF
.,14,.,TRBJ2-7,TRBV7-2,TGTGCCAGCAGCCGCAGCGGTGGGATCTACGAGCAGTACTTC,CASSRSGGIYEQYF
TRBD2,13,.,TRBJ2-7,TRBV30,TGTGCCTGGAGTGTACGAACTAGCGGCGAGCAGTACTTC,CAWSVRTSGEQYF
TRBD2,16,.,TRBJ2-1,TRBV9,TGTGCCAGCAGCGAGAAGGGCGGGGGTGACTACAATGAGCAGTTCTTC,CASSEKGGGDYNEQFF
.,13,few,TRBJ2-5,TRBV25-1,TGTGCCAGCAGTGTCCGTTCCAAAGAGACCCAGTACTTC,CASSVRSKETQYF
TRBD2,14,.,TRBJ2-3,TRBV7-2,TGTGCCAGCTCGAGGACTAGCGGTGCAGATACGCAGTATTTT,CASSRTSGADTQYF
TRBD1,16,.,TRBJ1-1,TRBV18,TGTGCCAGCTCATTGGACAGGCTCACCGTGAACACTGAAGCTTTCTTT,CASSLDRLTVNTEAFF
TRBD1,13,.,TRBJ1-1,TRBV30,TGTGCGGGGGGCAGGGGGATGAACACTGAAGCTTTCTTT,CAGGRGMNTEAFF
TRBD1,12,.,TRBJ1-1,TRBV6-5,TGTGCCAGCATAAACAGGGGCGGTGAAGCTTTCTTT,CASINRGGEAFF
TRBD1,13,.,TRBJ1-1,TRBV29-1,TGCAGCGTTGGACAGGGGGTGAACACTGAAGCTTTCTTT,CSVGQGVNTEAFF
.,13,.,TRBJ2-1,TRBV29-1,TGCAGCGTTGACAGGATACATAAGAATGAGCAGTTCTTC,CSVDRIHKNEQFF
.,17,few,TRBJ2-5,TRBV2,TGTGCCAGCAGCTTTTCCCTTAACAGGGCGTACCAAGAGACCCAGTACTTC,CASSFSLNRAYQETQYF
.,18,.,TRBJ2-2,TRBV30,TGTGCCTGGACCCGATTCGGGACGGCCAAGTACCCCACCGGGGAGCTGTTTTTT,CAWTRFGTAKYPTGELFF
.,14,once,TRBJ1-1,TRBV30,TGTGCCTGGAGTAAACAGGGTGGCATTACTGAAGCTTTCTTT,CAWSKQGGITEAFF
.,14,.,TRBJ2-7,TRBV6-5,TGTGCCAGCAGGATAGACAGTTACTCCTACGAGCAGTACTTC,CASRIDSYSYEQYF
.,14,.,TRBJ1-5,TRBV30,TGTGCCTGGAGTGTAGGTGTGTTGGGCGAGCCCCAGCATTTT,CAWSVGVLGEPQHF
TRBD1,13,once,TRBJ1-5,TRBV30,TGTGCCTGGAGTGTAGGGGGCTCTCAGCCCCAGCATTTT,CAWSVGGSQPQHF
.,11,.,TRBJ2-5,TRBV5-4,TGTGCCAGCAGCTTGTCTAACATTTTGGACTTC,CASSLSNILDF
TRBD1,14,few,TRBJ1-1,TRBV12-5,TGTGCTAGTGGACGACAGGGGATGAACACTGAAGCTTTCTTT,CASGRQGMNTEAFF
.,13,.,TRBJ2-5,TRBV5-1,TGCGCCAGCAGCTCGACAGGCCAAGAGACCCAGTACTTC,CASSSTGQETQYF
.,12,.,TRBJ1-5,TRBV7-9,TGTGCCAGCAGCTTCGAGGGACAGCCCCAGCATTTT,CASSFEGQPQHF
.,14,.,TRBJ2-1,TRBV4-2,TGTGCCAGCAGCCAATCTTCGACTGGAAGTGAGCAGTTCTTC,CASSQSSTGSEQFF
.,15,few,TRBJ1-6,TRBV7-2,TGTGCCAGCAGCTTAGGAGACAGCCAGAATTCACCCCTCCACTTT,CASSLGDSQNSPLHF
.,14,.,TRBJ1-2,TRBV7-2,TGTGCCAGCAGTCAGGGAAGGGAATACTATGGCTACACCTTC,CASSQGREYYGYTF